Shown below are 30 T cell receptor beta chains from a single sample sequenced in a study of shared clonotypes between healthy human individuals. Here immunoSEQ multiplex PCR was the method, and the copy in TCRdb shows in-frame clones only, minus some. The table includes some 2,400,000 clones, approximately 94% detected once. The specimen sequenced was naive CD4+ T cells sorted from blood. Described subset: CD45RA+ positively selected. The receptor source for this set is a man younger than 30 in good health.

The count of this clone is one. CDR3 DNA sequence: TGTGCCAGCAGGGCCGGGACGGTTCACTCCTACGAGCAGTACTTC. Amino acids: CASRAGTVHSYEQYF. This sequence joins TRBV6-1 and TRBJ2-7, with D perhaps being TRBD1 or TRBD2 (5 bases each). This CDR3 has 15 residues. V was clipped by 6 bases and J by 0 bases, with 15 bases between them. CDR1 MNHNS and CDR2 SASEGT come from the germline V gene.

The gene calls are TRBV10-2 and TRBJ2-2, with 8 bases identical to TRBD2. V gave up 10 bases and J gave up 5 bases; unmatched junction bases: 12. Per the germline V gene, CDR1 is WSHSY and CDR2 is SAAADI. The CDR3 has 15 amino acids. The CDR3 region has the DNA TGCGCCACCCGGGGGGGAGAATTGCCTACCGGGGAGCTGTTTTTT. Its protein is CATRGGELPTGELFF.

The CDR3: CASSYRQNSYEQYF. The CDR3 region has the DNA TGTGCCAGCAGTTACCGTCAGAACTCCTACGAGCAGTACTTC. The chain recombines TRBV6-5 with TRBJ2-7, with D uncertain. The CDR3 is 14 amino acids. V was clipped by 2 bases and J by 0 bases, with 8 bases between them. The germline V gene encodes CDR1 MNHEY and CDR2 SVGAGI.

The J gene is TRBJ1-6, the V gene TRBV18, with TRBD1 matching over 7 bases. CDR3 length: 18 amino acids. The germline CDR1 and CDR2 sequences are KGHSH and LQKENI. Losses at the gene ends were 3 bases for V and 8 bases for J; bases not matched to a gene: 16. CDR3 DNA: TGTGCCAGCTCACCGCGAGGGGCAGGGGGTAATTCGGATTCACCCCTCCACTTT. Translated: CASSPRGAGGNSDSPLHF.

Concerning this clone: Other DNA variants within this sample encode the same CDR3. The rearrangement links TRBV7-2 to TRBJ2-5; D might be TRBD2 (6 bases). V lost 0 bases and J lost 5, with 7 bases in between. This CDR3 contains 13 residues. Germline V CDR1 and CDR2: SGHTA, FQGNSA. CDR3 in amino acids: CASSLASGETQYF. CDR3 nucleotides: TGTGCCAGCAGCTTAGCTAGCGGTGAGACCCAGTACTTC.

This clone came up once. Other nucleotide sequences from this sample produce the same CDR3. This rearrangement joins TRBV18 to TRBJ1-2, with TRBD1 as a possible D gene (5 bases). Germline-derived CDR1 and CDR2 are KGHSH and LQKENI. The CDR3 contains 13 residues. Trimming pared 0 bases from V and 4 bases from J, leaving 6 bases between. CDR3 DNA: TGTGCCAGCTCACCACCAACAGGCTATGGCTACACCTTC. This gives the protein CASSPPTGYGYTF. Together with reference TRBV18 and TRBJ1-2, the CDR3 gives the full variable domain: NAGVMQNPRHLVRRRGQEARLRCSPMKGHSHVYWYRQLPEEGLKFMVYLQKENIIDESGMPKERFSAEFPKEGPSILRIQQVVRGDSAAYFCASSPPTGYGYTFGSGTRLTVV.

V usage is TRBV5-4 and J usage is TRBJ2-7, with TRBD2 identical over 10 bases. The length of the CDR3 is 15 residues. V shed 3 bases and J 0 bases; nucleotides not matched to a gene: 3. Germline CDR1 reads SGHNT; CDR2 reads YYREEE (reference sequence). CDR3 protein: CASSYRLAGSYEQYF. In DNA form, the CDR3 reads TGTGCCAGCAGCTACCGACTAGCGGGCTCCTACGAGCAGTACTTC. Together with reference TRBV5-4 and TRBJ2-7, the CDR3 gives the full variable domain: ETGVTQSPTHLIKTRGQQVTLRCSSQSGHNTVSWYQQALGQGPQFIFQYYREEENGRGNFPPRFSGLQFPNYSSELNVNALELDDSALYLCASSYRLAGSYEQYFGPGTRLTVT.

The chain is built from TRBV4-3 and TRBJ2-5; D is uncertain. The CDR3 length is 13 residues. CDR1 is LGHNA, CDR2 YSLEER, per germline. V dropped 4 bases and J dropped 5 bases, with 11 bases sitting between them. The CDR3 DNA reads as TGCGCCAGCAGCCGAACGATTGGGGAGACCCAGTACTTC. Translated: CASSRTIGETQYF.

This rearrangement joins TRBV5-1 to TRBJ1-3; D is perhaps TRBD1 (5 bases). The V gene's germline CDR1 is SGHRS and CDR2 YFSETQ. The germline V and J ends were trimmed by 6 bases and 0 bases, with 13 bases remaining between them. The length of the CDR3 is 15 residues. Here the CDR3 DNA reads TGCGCCAGCACCCAGGATGGGACCTCTGGAAACACCATATATTTT. Amino acids: CASTQDGTSGNTIYF. Based on the CDR3 plus reference TRBV5-1 and TRBJ1-3, the full variable domain is KAGVTQTPRYLIKTRGQQVTLSCSPISGHRSVSWYQQTPGQGLQFLFEYFSETQRNKGNFPGRFSGRQFSNSRSEMNVSTLELGDSALYLCASTQDGTSGNTIYFGEGSWLTVV.

J is TRBJ2-4 and V is TRBV5-4; tentatively, D is TRBD1 (5 bases). The CDR3 totals 16 residues. The germline V gene has CDR1 SGHNT and CDR2 YYREEE (reference sequence). V shed 4 bases and J shed 0 bases, with 14 bases lying between them. The CDR3 protein is CASSPDSVLAKNIQYF. The CDR3 nucleotides are TGTGCCAGCAGCCCCGACAGCGTTTTAGCCAAAAACATTCAGTACTTC.

V and J are TRBV2 and TRBJ1-2, with 7 bases identical to TRBD1. Germline-derived CDR1 and CDR2 are SNHLY and FYNNEI. The CDR3 has 12 amino acids. Unmatched junction bases numbered 6, after V lost 6 bases and J lost 8 bases. CDR3 residues: CASRLTGEGYTF. For the CDR3, the DNA is TGTGCCAGCAGACTTACAGGGGAAGGCTACACCTTC.

J is TRBJ2-5 and V is TRBV6-1; D might be TRBD1 or TRBD2, each matching 5 bases. The V and J ends lost 2 bases and 7 bases respectively, with 11 bases between them. Germline assignment: CDR1 MNHNS and CDR2 SASEGT. The CDR3 is 13 amino acids. The CDR3 nucleotides are TGTGCCAGCAGTGAATGGGACGGTGGGACCCAGTACTTC. Its protein product is CASSEWDGGTQYF.

This chain connects TRBV5-1 to TRBJ2-3, with a possible D match to TRBD2 (6 bases). The CDR3 has 14 residues. Trimming took off 4 bases at V and 6 bases at J, with 15 bases between the two ends. Germline CDR1 SGHRS, CDR2 YFSETQ. The CDR3 sequence is CASSRGSHGDTQYF. CDR3 DNA: TGCGCCAGCAGCCGGGGGTCCCACGGGGATACGCAGTATTTT. Full variable domain (missing parts from reference TRBV5-1 and TRBJ2-3): KAGVTQTPRYLIKTRGQQVTLSCSPISGHRSVSWYQQTPGQGLQFLFEYFSETQRNKGNFPGRFSGRQFSNSRSEMNVSTLELGDSALYLCASSRGSHGDTQYFGPGTRLTVL.

As concerns this clone: The sample holds other DNA sequences that translate to the same CDR3. V usage is TRBV10-2 and J usage is TRBJ1-1; D call uncertain. This CDR3 has 13 amino acids. In germline, CDR1 is WSHSY, CDR2 SAAADI. Trimming stripped 3 bases from V and 4 bases from J, with 9 bases between. CDR3 DNA: TGCGCCAGCAGTGAACAAGCCGGCACTGAAGCTTTCTTT. It yields the protein CASSEQAGTEAFF.

This chain joins TRBV7-4 and TRBJ1-5; D gene ambiguous. The CDR3 has 14 amino acids. Trimming cost V 3 bases and J 5 bases, with 11 bases left between them. The germline gives CDR1 SGHVT, CDR2 SQSDAQ. The CDR3 spells CASSFRKLDQPQHF. CDR3 nucleotides: TGTGCCAGCAGCTTTAGAAAACTAGATCAGCCCCAGCATTTT.

A remark on this clone: The sample has other DNA sequences that encode this CDR3 too. This chain uses TRBV28 with TRBJ1-2, with unresolved D. The CDR3 runs 11 residues. The germline V and J ends were trimmed by 3 bases and 4 bases, with 3 bases remaining between them. Germline CDR1 and CDR2: MDHEN and SYDVKM. In DNA form, the CDR3 reads TGTGCCAGCAGTTTTGGCTATGGCTACACCTTC. It yields the protein CASSFGYGYTF.

The chain combines TRBV28 with TRBJ2-4; D is perhaps TRBD1 (6 bases). Germline V lookup: CDR1 MDHEN, CDR2 SYDVKM. The CDR3 is made up of 15 amino acids. Trimming pared 5 bases from V and 0 bases from J, leaving 11 bases between. DNA for the CDR3: TGTGCCAGCAGTCCGAACAGGGTAGCCAAAAACATTCAGTACTTC. It translates to CASSPNRVAKNIQYF.

The V gene is TRBV7-2, the J gene TRBJ2-1; 15 bases are a match to TRBD2. The germline gives CDR1 SGHTA, CDR2 FQGNSA. V shed 4 bases, J shed 9 bases, and the junction held 1 base outside the gene matches. The CDR3 totals 14 residues. The CDR3 here is CASSWGLAGGEQFF. For the CDR3, the DNA is TGTGCCAGCAGCTGGGGACTAGCGGGAGGTGAGCAGTTCTTC.

CDR3 residues: CASSATNTGELFF. The CDR3 DNA follows: TGCGCCAGCAGCGCGACGAACACCGGGGAGCTGTTTTTT. The rearrangement joins TRBV5-1 to TRBJ2-2; D is unresolved. This CDR3 spans 13 amino acids. The germline V and J ends were trimmed by 4 bases and 0 bases, with 4 bases remaining between them. The V gene's germline CDR1 is SGHRS and CDR2 YFSETQ.

The rearrangement links TRBV11-2 to TRBJ2-1; D is possibly TRBD2 (5 bases). CDR1 and CDR2 (germline): SGHAT, FQNNGV. The CDR3 runs 16 residues. V lost 2 bases and J lost 7, with 18 bases in between. In DNA, the CDR3 is TGTGCCAGCAGCTTAATATTCCGGGGAACCGCAAATGAGCAGTTCTTC. Translated: CASSLIFRGTANEQFF.

This rearrangement joins TRBV18 to TRBJ1-1; 8 bases map to TRBD1. The ends lost 0 bases at V and 4 bases at J; junction bases unmatched: 7. The CDR3 totals 16 residues. Germline lookup yields CDR1 KGHSH and CDR2 LQKENI. CDR3 in amino acids: CASSPPEQGAGTEAFF. In DNA form, the CDR3 reads TGTGCCAGCTCACCACCGGAGCAGGGGGCGGGCACTGAAGCTTTCTTT.

The chain recombines TRBV7-5 with TRBJ2-7; TRBD1 is the table's D call and was not checked against the DNA. TRBV7-5 is noted as a pseudogene. This CDR3 region has 15 residues. The CDR3: CARSLGTGTSYEQYF. The CDR3 DNA is TGTGCCAGAAGCTTAGGCACAGGGACCTCCTACGAGCAGTACTTC.

Regarding this clone: This sample also contains other DNA sequences that code for the same CDR3. The chain links TRBV7-2 to TRBJ1-2; 7 positions match TRBD1. The CDR3 sequence is 13 residues long. The V gene end was trimmed by 1 base and the J gene end by 6 bases; junction bases not matched to a gene: 2. CDR1 is SGHTA and CDR2 is FQGNSA in the germline V gene. The CDR3: CASSLGTGDGYTF. In DNA, the CDR3 is TGTGCCAGCAGCTTAGGCACAGGGGATGGCTACACCTTC.

V usage is TRBV5-8 and J usage is TRBJ2-7; 11 bases line up with TRBD1. Germline values: CDR1 SGHTS, CDR2 YDEGEE. This CDR3 has 15 amino acids. The junction had 5 bases not matched to a gene; V was cut back by 3 bases and J by 3 bases. The CDR3 nucleotides are TGTGCCAGCAGCTATGGACAGGGGGCCCTCTACGAGCAGTACTTC. The encoded protein is CASSYGQGALYEQYF.

On this clone itself: At the DNA level, this CDR3 is encoded by other sequences in the same sample as well. The chain uses TRBV9 and TRBJ1-1; D is ambiguous. Per the germline V gene, CDR1 is SGDLS and CDR2 is YYNGEE. V shed 0 bases and J shed 6 bases, with 9 bases lying between them. The CDR3 sequence is 13 residues long. The CDR3 DNA reads TGTGCCAGCAGCGTAGTAGGGCGTGCTGAAGCTTTCTTT. Protein product: CASSVVGRAEAFF.

CDR3: CASSLLDGYTF. The CDR3 coding sequence is TGTGCCAGCTCACTCCTAGATGGCTACACCTTC. The chain combines TRBV18 with TRBJ1-2; no clear D gene. Trimming left V 4 bases short and J 6 bases short, with 6 bases between. CDR1 and CDR2 from the germline V gene are KGHSH and LQKENI. CDR3 length: 11 residues.

This sequence joins TRBV5-4 and TRBJ1-2, with D possibly being TRBD1 (5 bases). The V end was cut by 0 bases, the J end by 0 bases, with 12 bases between. Germline assignment: CDR1 SGHNT and CDR2 YYREEE (reference sequence). This CDR3 has 16 amino acids. The CDR3 DNA reads TGTGCCAGCAGCTTGGCGGCGGGGCAAACTAACTATGGCTACACCTTC. Amino acid sequence: CASSLAAGQTNYGYTF.

A word on this clone: Other nucleotide sequences from this sample produce the same CDR3. This chain connects TRBV18 to TRBJ2-7; D not resolved. Germline CDR1 KGHSH, CDR2 LQKENI. The CDR3 extends over 14 amino acids. The ends were cut back, 1 base at V and 0 bases at J, with 7 bases in the middle. CDR3 loop: CASSPRGSSYEQYF. CDR3 nucleotides: TGTGCCAGCTCACCACGCGGTAGCTCCTACGAGCAGTACTTC.

The chain couples TRBV29-1 to TRBJ2-7; tentatively, D is TRBD1 (5 bases). V was trimmed by 6 bases and J by 2 bases, leaving 11 bases between them. CDR3 length: 12 amino acids. In germline, CDR1 is SQVTM, CDR2 ANQGSEA. The CDR3 DNA sequence: TGCAGCGTCGCGGACACAGCCTACGAGCAGTACTTC. Translation: CSVADTAYEQYF.

The chain has TRBV6-5 and TRBJ1-2; 8 bases fit TRBD1. Trimming cost V 8 bases and J 3 bases; bases outside gene matches: 5. In germline, CDR1 is MNHEY, CDR2 SVGAGI. The CDR3 has 13 amino acids. The CDR3 is CASSGQGHYGYTF. The CDR3 coding sequence is TGTGCCAGCTCCGGACAGGGACACTATGGCTACACCTTC.